This T cell receptor (beta chain) was identified during a study of blood T cell repertoires in COVID-19. Study overall: Material from acute and convalescent COVID-19 was sourced from the United States, Italy and Spain. T cells, B-cell-depleted T cells, or PBMCs supplied cDNA or gDNA.

In the authors' methods: Amplification from reference gene primers served as the basis for estimated nucleated cell counts. Profiling relied on immunoSEQ multiplex PCR, and the TCRdb table lists in-frame clones only, not all of them. V, J and clone size are taken as reported in that table, and D and trimming were inferred from the DNA itself. The repertoire holds fewer than 80,000 clones, with roughly four fifths as singletons. Germline loops: CDR1 KGHSH, CDR2 LQKENI. Germline trimming cut 4 bases from V and 0 bases from J; bases unmatched to any gene: 6. This CDR3 region has 16 residues. This clone was counted once.

Sequenced: peripheral blood. V gene TRBV18 combines with J gene TRBJ2-5; the match to TRBD1 covers 9 bases. The origin of this receptor is a human donor in a cohort sampled during active COVID-19. The CDR3: CASSRETGGDQETQYF. The CDR3 DNA is TGTGCCAGCTCACGGGAGACAGGGGGGGACCAAGAGACCCAGTACTTC.